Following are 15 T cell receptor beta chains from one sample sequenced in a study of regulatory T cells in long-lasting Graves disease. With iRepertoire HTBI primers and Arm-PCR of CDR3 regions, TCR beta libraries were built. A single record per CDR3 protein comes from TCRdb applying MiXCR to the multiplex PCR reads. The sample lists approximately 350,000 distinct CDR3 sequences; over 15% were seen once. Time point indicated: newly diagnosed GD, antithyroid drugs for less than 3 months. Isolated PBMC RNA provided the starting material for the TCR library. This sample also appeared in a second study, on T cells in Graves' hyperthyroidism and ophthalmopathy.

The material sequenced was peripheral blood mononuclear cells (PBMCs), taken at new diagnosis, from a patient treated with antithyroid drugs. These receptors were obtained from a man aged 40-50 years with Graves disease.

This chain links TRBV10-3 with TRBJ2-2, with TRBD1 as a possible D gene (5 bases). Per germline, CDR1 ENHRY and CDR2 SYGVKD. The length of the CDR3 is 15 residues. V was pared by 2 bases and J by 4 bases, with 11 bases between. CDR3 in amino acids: CAISETIGVTGELFF. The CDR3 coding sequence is TGTGCCATCAGTGAGACCATAGGGGTCACCGGGGAGCTGTTTTTT.

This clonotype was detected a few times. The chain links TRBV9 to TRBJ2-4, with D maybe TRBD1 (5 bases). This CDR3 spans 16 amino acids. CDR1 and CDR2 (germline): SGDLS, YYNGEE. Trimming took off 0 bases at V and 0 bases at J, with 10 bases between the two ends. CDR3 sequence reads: CASSVAPQGAKNIQYF. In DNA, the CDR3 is TGTGCCAGCAGCGTAGCCCCTCAGGGAGCCAAAAACATTCAGTACTTC.

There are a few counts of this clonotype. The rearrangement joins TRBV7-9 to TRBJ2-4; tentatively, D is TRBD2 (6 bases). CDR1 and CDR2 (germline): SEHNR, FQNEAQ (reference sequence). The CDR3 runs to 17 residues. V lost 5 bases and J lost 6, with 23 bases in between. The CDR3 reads CASSPKLGEVIGNIQYF. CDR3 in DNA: TGTGCCAGCAGCCCAAAGTTGGGGGAGGTCATTGGAAACATTCAGTACTTC.

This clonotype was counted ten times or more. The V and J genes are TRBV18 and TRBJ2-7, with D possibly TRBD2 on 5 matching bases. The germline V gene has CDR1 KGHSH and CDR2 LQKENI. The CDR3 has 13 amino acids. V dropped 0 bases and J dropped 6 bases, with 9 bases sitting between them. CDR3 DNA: TGTGCCAGCTCACCACCCGGGAAGGGCGAGCAGTACTTC. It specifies CASSPPGKGEQYF.

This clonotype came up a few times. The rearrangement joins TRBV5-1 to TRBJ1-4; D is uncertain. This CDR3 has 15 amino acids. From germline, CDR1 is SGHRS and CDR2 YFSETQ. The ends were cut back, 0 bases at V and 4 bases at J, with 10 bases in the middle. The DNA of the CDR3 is TGCGCCAGCAGCTTGGATGCAGGTAGTAATGAAAAACTGTTTTTT. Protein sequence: CASSLDAGSNEKLFF.

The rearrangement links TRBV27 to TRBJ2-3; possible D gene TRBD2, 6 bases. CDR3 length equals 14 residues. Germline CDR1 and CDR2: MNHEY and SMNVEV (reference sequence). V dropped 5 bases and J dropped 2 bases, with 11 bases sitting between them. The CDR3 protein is CASSRLETTDTQYF. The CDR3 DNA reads TGTGCCAGCAGTCGACTAGAGACCACAGATACGCAGTATTTT.

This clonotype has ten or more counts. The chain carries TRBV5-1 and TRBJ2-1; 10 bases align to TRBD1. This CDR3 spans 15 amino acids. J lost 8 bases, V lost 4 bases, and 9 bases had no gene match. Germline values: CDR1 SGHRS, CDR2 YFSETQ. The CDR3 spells CASSLPTGGGDEQFF. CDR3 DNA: TGCGCCAGCAGCCTACCGACAGGGGGCGGCGATGAGCAGTTCTTC. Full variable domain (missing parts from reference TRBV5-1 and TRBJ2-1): KAGVTQTPRYLIKTRGQQVTLSCSPISGHRSVSWYQQTPGQGLQFLFEYFSETQRNKGNFPGRFSGRQFSNSRSEMNVSTLELGDSALYLCASSLPTGGGDEQFFGPGTRLTVL.

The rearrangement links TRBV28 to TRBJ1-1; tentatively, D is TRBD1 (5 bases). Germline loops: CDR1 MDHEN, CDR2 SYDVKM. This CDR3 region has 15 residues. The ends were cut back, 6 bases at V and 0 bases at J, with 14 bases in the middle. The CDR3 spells CASSPQGFMNTEAFF. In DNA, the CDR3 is TGTGCCAGCAGCCCCCAGGGATTCATGAACACTGAAGCTTTCTTT.

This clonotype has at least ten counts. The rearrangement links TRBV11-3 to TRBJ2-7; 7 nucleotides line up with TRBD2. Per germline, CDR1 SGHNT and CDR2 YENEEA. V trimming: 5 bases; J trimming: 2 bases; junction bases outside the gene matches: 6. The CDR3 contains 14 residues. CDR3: CASSLGGIPYEQYF. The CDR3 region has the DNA TGTGCCAGCAGCCTGGGAGGGATACCCTACGAGCAGTACTTC.

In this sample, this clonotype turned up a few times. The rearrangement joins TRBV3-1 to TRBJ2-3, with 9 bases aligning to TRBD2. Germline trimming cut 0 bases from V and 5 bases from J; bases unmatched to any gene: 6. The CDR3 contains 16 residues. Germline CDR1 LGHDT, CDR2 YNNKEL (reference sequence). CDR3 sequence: CASSQDSAGGGDTQYF. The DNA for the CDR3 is TGTGCCAGCAGCCAAGACTCAGCGGGGGGCGGAGATACGCAGTATTTT.

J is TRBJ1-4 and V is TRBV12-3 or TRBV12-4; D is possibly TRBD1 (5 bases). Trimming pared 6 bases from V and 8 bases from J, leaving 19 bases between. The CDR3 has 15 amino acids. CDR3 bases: TGTGCCAGCAGGAATGACAGAGGCCTGATGGAAAAACTGTTTTTT. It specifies CASRNDRGLMEKLFF.

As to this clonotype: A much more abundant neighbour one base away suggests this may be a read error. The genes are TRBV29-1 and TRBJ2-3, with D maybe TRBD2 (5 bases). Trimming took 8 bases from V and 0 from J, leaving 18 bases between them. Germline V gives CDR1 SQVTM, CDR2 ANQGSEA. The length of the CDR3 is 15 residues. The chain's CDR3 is CSRVTNGVSTDTQYF. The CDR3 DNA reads TGCAGCCGCGTGACTAATGGGGTTAGCACAGATACGCAGTATTTT.

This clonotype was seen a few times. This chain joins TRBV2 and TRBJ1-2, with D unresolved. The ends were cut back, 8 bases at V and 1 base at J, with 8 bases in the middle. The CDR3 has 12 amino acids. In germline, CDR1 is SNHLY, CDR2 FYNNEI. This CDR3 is CASGDFNYGYTF. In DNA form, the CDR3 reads TGTGCCAGCGGGGATTTTAACTATGGCTACACCTTC.

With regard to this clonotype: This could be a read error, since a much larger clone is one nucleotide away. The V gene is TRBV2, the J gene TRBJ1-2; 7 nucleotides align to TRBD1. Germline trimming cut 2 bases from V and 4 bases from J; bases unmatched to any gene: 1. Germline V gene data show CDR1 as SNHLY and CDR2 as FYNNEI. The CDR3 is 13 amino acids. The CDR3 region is CASSESGGYGYTF. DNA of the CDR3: TGTGCCAGCAGTGAATCAGGGGGCTATGGCTACACCTTC. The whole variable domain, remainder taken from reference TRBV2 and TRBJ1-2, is EPEVTQTPSHQVTQMGQEVILRCVPISNHLYFYWYRQILGQKVEFLVSFYNNEISEKSEIFDDQFSVERPDGSNFTLKIRSTKLEDSAMYFCASSESGGYGYTFGSGTRLTVV.

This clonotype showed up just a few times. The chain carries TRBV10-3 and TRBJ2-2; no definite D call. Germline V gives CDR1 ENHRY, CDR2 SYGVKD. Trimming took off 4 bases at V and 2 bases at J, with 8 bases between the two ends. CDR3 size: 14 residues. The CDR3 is CAISGHYNTGELFF. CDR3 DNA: TGTGCCATCAGTGGTCACTATAACACCGGGGAGCTGTTTTTT.